This T cell receptor (beta chain) was recorded in a study of identical twins. Study outcomes and limitations: Beta out-of-frame sequences showed weaker excess sharing between twins.

Each CDR3 protein gets one entry after TCRdb re-called the 5' RACE reads with MiXCR. The sample yields a few hundred thousand distinct CDR3 sequences, approximately 17% seen once. Trimming removed 4 bases at V and 0 bases at J, with 19 bases between. In germline, CDR1 is LNHNV, CDR2 YYDKDF (reference sequence). This CDR3 is 17 amino acids long. This clonotype appeared a few times. What it recognizes is unknown. The sample consisted of naive T cells sorted from blood. This TCR was recovered from a man aged 50 to 59 in good health. The rearrangement links TRBV15 to TRBJ2-7; no clear D. The CDR3 loop is CATSIWRTTSSSYEQYF. The CDR3 DNA follows: TGTGCCACCAGCATTTGGCGGACGACGAGCAGCTCCTACGAGCAGTACTTC.